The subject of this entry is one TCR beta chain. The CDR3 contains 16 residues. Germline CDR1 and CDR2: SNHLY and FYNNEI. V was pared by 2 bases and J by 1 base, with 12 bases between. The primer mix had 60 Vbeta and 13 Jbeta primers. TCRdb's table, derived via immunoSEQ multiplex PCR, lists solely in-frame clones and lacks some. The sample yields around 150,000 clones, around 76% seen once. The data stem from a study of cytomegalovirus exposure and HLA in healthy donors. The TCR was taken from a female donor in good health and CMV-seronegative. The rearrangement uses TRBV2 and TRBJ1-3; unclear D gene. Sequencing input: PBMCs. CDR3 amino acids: CASSEFLWESGNTIYF. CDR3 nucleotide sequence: TGTGCCAGCAGTGAATTTCTTTGGGAGTCTGGAAACACCATATATTTT.